These 3 T cell receptor beta chains share one sample of origin, sequenced in a study of blood T cells in healthy people across ages. It was with a sample-barcoded 5' primer and a J-beta primer mix that a second PCR of about 7 to 12 cycles was run. A single record per CDR3 protein comes from TCRdb applying MiXCR to the 5' RACE reads. The data show about 1.1 million distinct CDR3 sequences, less than 45% seen once. Sample: blood. The origin of the receptors is a man younger than 35 in good health.

This clonotype was counted only a few times. The chain links TRBV10-3 to TRBJ1-1; no clear D gene. CDR3 length: 13 residues. The V gene lost 0 bases and the J gene lost 7 bases, with 9 bases spanning the gap. Germline V gene lookup returns CDR1 ENHRY and CDR2 SYGVKD. CDR3 amino acids: CAISESRFGEAFF. In DNA form, the CDR3 reads TGTGCCATCAGTGAGTCCCGGTTCGGTGAAGCTTTCTTT.

This chain joins TRBV11-2 and TRBJ2-3; D may be TRBD2 (6 bases). This CDR3 is 14 amino acids long. V lost 6 bases, J lost 9 bases, and 19 bases lay in between. Germline V CDR1 and CDR2: SGHAT, FQNNGV. The CDR3 nucleotides read TGTGCCAGCAGTTATGACACGGGGGAGATGACGCAGTATTTT. It translates to CASSYDTGEMTQYF.

At least ten counts were recorded for this clonotype. The chain employs TRBV9 and TRBJ2-5, with D possibly matching TRBD2 (6 bases). The germline gives CDR1 SGDLS, CDR2 YYNGEE. The CDR3 spans 14 residues. With 4 bases removed from V and 5 bases from J, the gap between germline ends came to 15 bases. CDR3 in amino acids: CASSSYSGVETQYF. The CDR3 nucleotides read TGTGCCAGCAGCTCATACTCGGGGGTGGAGACCCAGTACTTC.